This entry lists 10 T cell receptor beta chains sequenced from one sample in a study of cytomegalovirus exposure and HLA in healthy donors. The PCR contained 60 Vbeta and 13 Jbeta primers. Libraries were prepared by immunoSEQ multiplex PCR; TCRdb keeps only in-frame clonotypes and omits some of them. The data contain about 180,000 clones, about 86% of them singletons. Source material: PBMCs. Receptors originate from a woman between 25 and 40 years old in good health and CMV-seronegative.

This chain links TRBV11-3 with TRBJ2-1; 8 bases match TRBD1. V lost 4 bases, J lost 9 bases, and 8 bases stayed unmatched. Germline V gene lookup returns CDR1 SGHNT and CDR2 YENEEA. This CDR3 comprises 14 residues. The CDR3 bases are TGTGCCAGCAGCTCTTCGACAGGGGTGAGTGAGCAGTTCTTC. Residues: CASSSSTGVSEQFF.

This clone showed up just a few times. The genes are TRBV6-1 and TRBJ1-1; D is unresolved. Trimming removed 6 bases at V and 1 base at J, with 9 bases between. The V gene's germline CDR1 is MNHNS and CDR2 SASEGT. This CDR3 spans 13 amino acids. For the CDR3, the DNA is TGTGCCAGCAGCTATTATGAGAACACTGAAGCTTTCTTT. Translating gives CASSYYENTEAFF.

The V gene is TRBV19, the J gene TRBJ1-3; TRBD1 matches 12 bases. Unmatched junction bases numbered 6, after V lost 7 bases and J lost 2 bases. The CDR3 loop spans 16 amino acids. The germline V gene has CDR1 LNHDA and CDR2 SQIVND (reference sequence). This CDR3 reads CASTGTGGAAGNTIYF. The CDR3, as DNA: TGTGCCAGTACCGGGACAGGGGGCGCCGCTGGAAACACCATATATTTT.

The V call is TRBV7-2, the J call TRBJ1-2; D may be TRBD1 (6 bases). Trimming pared 5 bases from V and 8 bases from J, leaving 15 bases between. Germline V gene data show CDR1 as SGHTA and CDR2 as FQGNSA. This CDR3 region has 13 residues. CDR3 sequence reads: CASSGGGGWGYTF. The CDR3 nucleotides are TGTGCCAGCAGCGGAGGTGGGGGCTGGGGCTACACCTTC.

The CDR3 reads CASSVDVGGGAGETQYF. The CDR3 nucleotides read TGTGCCAGCAGCGTAGATGTTGGCGGGGGGGCCGGGGAGACCCAGTACTTC. This chain uses TRBV9 with TRBJ2-5; TRBD2 aligns across 9 bases. There are 17 residues in the CDR3. In germline, CDR1 is SGDLS, CDR2 YYNGEE. V trimming: 0 bases; J trimming: 5 bases; junction bases outside the gene matches: 11.

The chain recombines TRBV2 with TRBJ2-7; TRBD2 matches at 10 bases. This CDR3 has 12 residues. The V and J ends lost 8 bases and 6 bases, in that order; junction bases with no gene match: 4. Germline V gene sequence: CDR1 SNHLY, CDR2 FYNNEI. CDR3: CASGLAGGEQYF. The CDR3 DNA follows: TGTGCCAGCGGTTTAGCGGGGGGCGAGCAGTACTTC.

This chain uses TRBV5-1 with TRBJ2-7; 7 nucleotides line up with TRBD1. This CDR3 region has 16 residues. The V gene end was trimmed by 3 bases and the J gene end by 1 base; junction bases not matched to a gene: 10. Germline V lookup: CDR1 SGHRS, CDR2 YFSETQ. CDR3 nucleotides: TGCGCCAGCAGCTCCCGACAGGGAGTCTTTTCCTACGAGCAGTACTTC. Encoded protein: CASSSRQGVFSYEQYF. Using reference TRBV5-1 and TRBJ2-7 for the parts outside the CDR3, the full variable domain is KAGVTQTPRYLIKTRGQQVTLSCSPISGHRSVSWYQQTPGQGLQFLFEYFSETQRNKGNFPGRFSGRQFSNSRSEMNVSTLELGDSALYLCASSSRQGVFSYEQYFGPGTRLTVT.

This clone was observed a handful of times. This sequence joins TRBV27 and TRBJ1-2; TRBD1 might be the D (6 bases). V was trimmed by 5 bases and J by 5 bases, leaving 15 bases between them. Germline-derived CDR1 and CDR2 are MNHEY and SMNVEV (reference sequence). The CDR3 has 14 residues. CDR3 loop: CASSQGGRGYGYTF. The CDR3, as DNA: TGTGCCAGCAGTCAAGGGGGGAGGGGATATGGCTACACCTTC.

The rearrangement joins TRBV7-7 to TRBJ2-1, with D possibly TRBD2 on 6 matching bases. From germline, CDR1 is SSHAT and CDR2 FNYEAQ (reference sequence). The CDR3 is made up of 15 amino acids. The V end was cut by 3 bases, the J end by 2 bases, with 11 bases between. The DNA for the CDR3 is TGTGCCAGCAGCTTGCGTAGCGGCCCCTACAATGAGCAGTTCTTC. This encodes CASSLRSGPYNEQFF.

The chain combines TRBV5-1 with TRBJ2-5; 8 positions match TRBD1. The CDR3 totals 18 residues. Germline trimming cut 4 bases from V and 2 bases from J; bases unmatched to any gene: 16. Germline V lookup: CDR1 SGHRS, CDR2 YFSETQ. CDR3 DNA: TGCGCCAGCAGCGTTGGGACAGGCGGAGGGGAAGGGCAAGAGACCCAGTACTTC. It encodes CASSVGTGGGEGQETQYF.